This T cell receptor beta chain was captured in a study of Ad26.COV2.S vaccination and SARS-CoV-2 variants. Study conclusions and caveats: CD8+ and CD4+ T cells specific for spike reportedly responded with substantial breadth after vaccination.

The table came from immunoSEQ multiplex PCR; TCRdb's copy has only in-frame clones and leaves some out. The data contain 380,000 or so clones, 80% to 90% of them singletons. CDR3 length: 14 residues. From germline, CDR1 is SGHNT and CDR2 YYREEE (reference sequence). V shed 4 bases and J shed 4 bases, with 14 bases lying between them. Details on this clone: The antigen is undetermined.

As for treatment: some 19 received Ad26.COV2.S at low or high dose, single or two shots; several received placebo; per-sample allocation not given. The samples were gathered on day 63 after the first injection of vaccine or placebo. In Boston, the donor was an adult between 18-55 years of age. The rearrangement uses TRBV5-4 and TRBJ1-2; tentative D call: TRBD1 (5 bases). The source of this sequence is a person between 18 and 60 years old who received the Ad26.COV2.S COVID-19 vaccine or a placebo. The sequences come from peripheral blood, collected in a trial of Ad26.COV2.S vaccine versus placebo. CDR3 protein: CASSPGGGGYGYTF. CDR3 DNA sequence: TGTGCCAGCAGCCCCGGTGGGGGAGGCTATGGCTACACCTTC.